This T cell receptor beta chain was captured in a study of PD-L1 blockade in urothelial cancer. Study-level background: Patients had undergone 0 to 3 prior chemotherapy regimens. Regarding the study as a whole: It was durable-benefit patients whose tumor-associated blood clones expanded more at 3 weeks.

This clone has just one count. Its target is unknown. Looked up from germline, CDR1 is LNHNV and CDR2 is YYDKDF (reference sequence). V dropped 7 bases and J dropped 8; count of bases not matched to a gene: 14. The CDR3 runs 15 residues. Sampling of each patient yielded between 1 and 8 specimens, collected pretreatment and on-treatment. Assay used: immunoSEQ multiplex PCR; TCRdb lists only in-frame clones, some missing. This table has around 100,000 clones, about nine tenths appearing once. The sequencing here drew on PBMCs, taken around atezolizumab (anti-PD-L1) treatment. The chain recombines TRBV15 with TRBJ2-1; 7 bases fit TRBD2. The TCR comes from a woman at least 80 years old with urothelial cancer. The CDR3 protein is CATTGASRGGHEQFF. In DNA form, the CDR3 reads TGTGCCACCACCGGGGCTAGCCGGGGAGGGCATGAGCAGTTCTTC.